The table lists the clone carrying this T cell receptor beta chain with many counts. Its target is unknown. An end of the junction does not agree with germline; a read error may underlie this. TCR beta cDNA libraries included unique molecular identifiers. Input of about 0.9 to 10 million T cells yielded roughly 0.5 million cDNA molecules. TCRdb re-called the PCR reads with MiXCR, one entry per CDR3 protein. The sample comprises hundreds of thousands of distinct CDR3 sequences, 25% to 30% of which are singletons, and more than 0.45% rests with the top ten. The entry originates in a study of post-analysis software for immune sequencing data. Across the whole study: Progressive-relapsing, secondary progressive and relapsing-remitting multiple sclerosis were among the disease courses included. Study-level results: In patients, five or six TRBV segments were more frequent than in controls, with TRBV5-6, TRBV5-1 and TRBV20-1 among them. People with multiple sclerosis had a significantly lower normalized Chao1 diversity than controls did. F-measure co-clustering was strong for batch-matched samples.

Per germline, CDR1 SGHRS and CDR2 YFSETQ. This CDR3 is 14 amino acids long. This chain connects TRBV5-1 to TRBJ2-5, with 7 bases fitting TRBD1. Specimen: blood. The sequence came from a girl aged 5 to 17 with multiple sclerosis. CDR3 bases: TGTGCCAGCAGCTCCGGGACAGACCAAGAGACCCAGTACTTC. Its translation is CASSSGTDQETQYF.